This entry concerns a single T cell receptor (beta chain). As yet, its antigen is unknown. The CDR3 loop spans 15 amino acids. Germline CDR1 and CDR2: SGHRS and YFSETQ. Trimming removed 0 bases from V and 3 bases from J, with 12 bases in between. The sample belongs to a study of siplizumab effects on memory and regulatory T cells. Assay: immunoSEQ multiplex PCR; the TCRdb copy retains only in-frame clones and omits some. The sample lists over 50,000 clones, over 80% occurring once. Whole-study results and caveats: Both greater diversity than memory cells and a major contribution to the alloresponse seemed to characterize naive T cells. A minor fraction of alloreactive clones, and no more, mapped to unstimulated subsets.

The chain uses TRBV5-1 and TRBJ2-5, with D possibly matching TRBD2 (6 bases). The clonotype originates from a human donor in good health. The sequenced sample was memory CD4+ T cells sorted from blood. DNA of the CDR3: TGCGCCAGCAGCTTGGCCAAGCGGGCTGAAGAGACCCAGTACTTC. Translated: CASSLAKRAEETQYF.